The clone carrying this TCR beta chain was counted only a few times. The antigen is not known. This specimen belongs to a study of beta chain features in type 1 diabetes. Findings of the study overall: Diminished insertions and augmented deletions at VDJ junctions characterized type 1 diabetes patients.

With 5 bases clipped from V and 1 base from J, the junction kept 5 bases outside the gene matches. The CDR3 is 15 residues long. Germline lookup yields CDR1 SEHNR and CDR2 FQNEAQ (reference sequence). Sorting of CD4+ naive, central memory, regulatory and stem cell-like memory cells was performed via CD45RO/CCR7/CD25/CD127/CD95/CD27. Of the isolated RNA, all was reverse transcribed, and so the sequenced material was expressed TCRB transcripts. Sequencing of naive, central memory and regulatory T cell samples gave an average of approximately 3.3 million reads. Measured with immunoSEQ multiplex PCR; TCRdb has only the in-frame clones, and not every one. The repertoire includes 300,000 to 450,000 clones, around 12% of them detected once, and about 0.017% sits in the top ten.

The source material was naive CD4+ T cells from blood. The chain joins TRBV7-9 to TRBJ2-3; 8 bases are a match to TRBD1. This sequence originates from a man aged 18 to 29 in good health. DNA for the CDR3: TGTGCCAGCAGCCGGGTGGGACAGGGCACAGATACGCAGTATTTT. Translation gives CASSRVGQGTDTQYF.